The clone carrying this T cell receptor beta chain was counted a single time. This specimen comes from a study of cytomegalovirus exposure and HLA in healthy donors. 13 Jbeta primers and 60 Vbeta primers were used for the PCR. The repertoire was sequenced with immunoSEQ multiplex PCR; TCRdb's copy has only in-frame clones and lacks some. The sample records approximately 120,000 clones, about 85% being singletons. The CDR3 runs to 14 residues. Germline V gene sequence: CDR1 SGDLS, CDR2 YYNGEE. Between the trimmed V and J ends, which lost 1 base and 2 bases, there was a span of 8 bases. The J gene is TRBJ2-3, the V gene TRBV9; D is perhaps TRBD1 (5 bases). The sequence was obtained from a young woman in good health and CMV-seropositive. What was sequenced was PBMCs. The CDR3 is CASSVKGVTDTQYF. CDR3 nucleotide sequence: TGTGCCAGCAGCGTAAAAGGGGTCACAGATACGCAGTATTTT.